The 12 T cell receptor beta chains below come from one sample, sequenced in a study of cytomegalovirus exposure and HLA in healthy donors. The PCR used 60 Vbeta and 13 Jbeta primers. Clones were read by immunoSEQ multiplex PCR, and TCRdb kept only the in-frame ones, dropping some. The sample lists about 170,000 clones, roughly 85% seen once, with 1% in the top ten. The sample comprised PBMCs. The receptor set was obtained from a boy aged 2 to 10 in good health and CMV-seronegative.

The V and J genes are TRBV2 and TRBJ2-6, with TRBD1 matching 10 bases. Looked up from germline, CDR1 is SNHLY and CDR2 is FYNNEI. There are 20 residues in the CDR3. Trimming removed 4 bases from V and 0 bases from J; junction bases left unmatched: 12. The CDR3 sequence is CASSVRTGTGVSSGANVLTF. CDR3 nucleotides: TGTGCCAGCAGTGTAAGAACCGGGACAGGGGTTAGCTCTGGGGCCAACGTCCTGACTTTC.

This rearrangement joins TRBV9 to TRBJ2-5; TRBD2 agrees at 7 bases. The CDR3 sequence is 13 residues long. Per the germline V gene, CDR1 is SGDLS and CDR2 is YYNGEE. V shed 7 bases, J shed 7 bases, and the junction held 10 bases outside the gene matches. CDR3 nucleotide sequence: TGTGCCAGCTCCCAAGGGACTACCGGGACCCAGTACTTC. Translation gives CASSQGTTGTQYF.

The chain uses TRBV5-8 and TRBJ2-1; no firm D call. The length of the CDR3 is 12 residues. Trimming stripped 4 bases from V and 6 bases from J, with 8 bases between. The germline V gene encodes CDR1 SGHTS and CDR2 YDEGEE. In nucleotides, the CDR3 is TGTGCCAGCAGCCTAGGTACCAATGAGCAGTTCTTC. Translation: CASSLGTNEQFF.

The CDR3 bases are TGTGCCAGCAGTTTCCTTCTTGCGGGAAACACCATATATTTT. Translation: CASSFLLAGNTIYF. The V gene is TRBV28, the J gene TRBJ1-3; D not certain. Germline V gene data show CDR1 as MDHEN and CDR2 as SYDVKM. The V and J ends lost 3 bases and 4 bases respectively, with 10 bases between them. CDR3 length: 14 residues.

The rearrangement links TRBV2 to TRBJ2-3, with TRBD2 matching over 7 bases. The CDR3 runs 17 residues. CDR1 and CDR2 (germline): SNHLY, FYNNEI. The trim removed 6 bases at V and 4 bases at J, leaving 16 bases unmatched. The CDR3 region is CASRREPAGVGADTQYF. The CDR3 DNA follows: TGTGCCAGCAGGAGAGAACCCGCGGGAGTCGGGGCAGATACGCAGTATTTT. The complete variable domain, with remaining parts taken from reference TRBV2 and TRBJ2-3, reads EPEVTQTPSHQVTQMGQEVILRCVPISNHLYFYWYRQILGQKVEFLVSFYNNEISEKSEIFDDQFSVERPDGSNFTLKIRSTKLEDSAMYFCASRREPAGVGADTQYFGPGTRLTVL.

The chain couples TRBV30 to TRBJ2-2, with TRBD1 identical over 8 bases. The J segment lost 8 bases and the V segment lost 0 bases, leaving 8 bases of the junction unmatched. The CDR3 is made up of 15 amino acids. Germline CDR1 and CDR2: GTSNPN and SVGIG (reference sequence). DNA for the CDR3: TGTGCCTGGAGTGTACAGACAGGGGCGGGGGGGGAGCTGTTTTTT. Its protein is CAWSVQTGAGGELFF. Using reference TRBV30 and TRBJ2-2 for the parts outside the CDR3, the full variable domain is SQTIHQWPATLVQPVGSPLSLECTVEGTSNPNLYWYRQAAGRGLQLLFYSVGIGQISSEVPQNLSASRPQDRQFILSSKKLLLSDSGFYLCAWSVQTGAGGELFFGEGSRLTVL.

V is TRBV6-5 and J is TRBJ1-4; 9 bases line up with TRBD1. From germline, CDR1 is MNHEY and CDR2 SVGAGI. J was trimmed by 6 bases and V by 6 bases; bases with no gene match: 8. The CDR3 is 15 residues long. This CDR3 is CASRGTGGRHEKLFF. In DNA, the CDR3 is TGTGCCAGCAGGGGAACAGGGGGCCGTCATGAAAAACTGTTTTTT.

A single count supports this clone. The V gene is TRBV5-4, the J gene TRBJ1-1; TRBD1 aligns across 9 bases. V trimming: 0 bases; J trimming: 2 bases; junction bases outside the gene matches: 5. The V gene's germline CDR1 is SGHNT and CDR2 YYREEE (reference sequence). The CDR3 contains 16 residues. As DNA, the CDR3 is TGTGCCAGCAGCTTGGGGGACAGGGTAGGAAACACTGAAGCTTTCTTT. Its translation: CASSLGDRVGNTEAFF.

This chain joins TRBV30 and TRBJ2-6, with TRBD1 matching over 9 bases. CDR1 GTSNPN and CDR2 SVGIG come from the germline V gene (reference sequence). CDR3 size: 17 residues. V was clipped by 4 bases and J by 2 bases; unmatched bases: 9. This CDR3 is CAWTPPGQGTGANVLTF. In DNA, the CDR3 is TGTGCCTGGACCCCCCCGGGACAGGGTACTGGGGCCAACGTCCTGACTTTC.

The rearrangement joins TRBV27 to TRBJ1-4; D unresolved. This CDR3 has 15 residues. Germline lookup yields CDR1 MNHEY and CDR2 SMNVEV (reference sequence). Trimming left V 2 bases short and J 1 base short, with 8 bases between. CDR3 DNA: TGTGCCAGCAGTTTACGTGGCAGAACTAATGAAAAACTGTTTTTT. This encodes CASSLRGRTNEKLFF.

This rearrangement joins TRBV5-1 to TRBJ2-1, with 8 bases lining up with TRBD2. The germline V gene has CDR1 SGHRS and CDR2 YFSETQ. CDR3 size: 14 residues. After removal of 1 base from V and 7 bases from J, the junction contained 4 bases not matched to a gene. CDR3 amino acids: CASSLTGGPNEQFF. The CDR3 DNA follows: TGCGCCAGCAGCTTGACGGGAGGGCCGAATGAGCAGTTCTTC. Full variable domain (remainder filled in from reference TRBV5-1 and TRBJ2-1): KAGVTQTPRYLIKTRGQQVTLSCSPISGHRSVSWYQQTPGQGLQFLFEYFSETQRNKGNFPGRFSGRQFSNSRSEMNVSTLELGDSALYLCASSLTGGPNEQFFGPGTRLTVL.

V and J are TRBV7-9 and TRBJ1-2; no definite D call. The CDR3 totals 13 residues. Trimming took off 5 bases at V and 6 bases at J, with 13 bases between the two ends. CDR1 and CDR2 from the germline V gene are SEHNR and FQNEAQ (reference sequence). CDR3 amino acids: CASSPTEKNGYTF. The DNA of the CDR3 is TGTGCCAGCAGCCCGACTGAGAAGAATGGCTACACCTTC.